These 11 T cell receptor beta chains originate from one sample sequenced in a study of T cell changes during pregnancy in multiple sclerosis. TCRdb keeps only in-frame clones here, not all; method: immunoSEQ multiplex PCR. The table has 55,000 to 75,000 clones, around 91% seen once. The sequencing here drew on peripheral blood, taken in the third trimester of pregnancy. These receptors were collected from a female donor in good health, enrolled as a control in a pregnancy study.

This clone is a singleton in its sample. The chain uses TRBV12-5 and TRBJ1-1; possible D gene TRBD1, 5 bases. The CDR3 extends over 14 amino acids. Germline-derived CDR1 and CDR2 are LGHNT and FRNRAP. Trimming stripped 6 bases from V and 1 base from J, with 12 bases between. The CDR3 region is CASGNDRPNTEAFF. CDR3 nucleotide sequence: TGTGCTAGTGGCAATGACAGACCGAACACTGAAGCTTTCTTT.

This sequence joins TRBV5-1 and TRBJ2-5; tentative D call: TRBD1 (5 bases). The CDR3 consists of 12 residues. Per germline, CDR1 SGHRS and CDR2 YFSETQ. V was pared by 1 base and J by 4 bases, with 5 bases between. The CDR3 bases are TGCGCCAGCAGCTTGCAGGGAGAGACCCAGTACTTC. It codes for CASSLQGETQYF. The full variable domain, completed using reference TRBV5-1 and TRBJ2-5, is KAGVTQTPRYLIKTRGQQVTLSCSPISGHRSVSWYQQTPGQGLQFLFEYFSETQRNKGNFPGRFSGRQFSNSRSEMNVSTLELGDSALYLCASSLQGETQYFGPGTRLLVL.

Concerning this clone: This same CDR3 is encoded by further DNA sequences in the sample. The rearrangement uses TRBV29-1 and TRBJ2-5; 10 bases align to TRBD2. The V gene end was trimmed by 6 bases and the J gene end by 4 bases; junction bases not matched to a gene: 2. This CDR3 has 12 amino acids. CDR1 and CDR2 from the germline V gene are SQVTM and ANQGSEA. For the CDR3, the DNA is TGCAGCGTAGCGGGGGGGCCAGAGACCCAGTACTTC. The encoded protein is CSVAGGPETQYF.

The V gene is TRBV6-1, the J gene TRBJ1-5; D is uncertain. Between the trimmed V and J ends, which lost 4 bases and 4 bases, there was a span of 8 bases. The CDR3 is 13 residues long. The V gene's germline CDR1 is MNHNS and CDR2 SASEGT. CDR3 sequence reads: CASSALLNQPQHF. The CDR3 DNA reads TGTGCCAGCAGTGCTCTCCTGAATCAGCCCCAGCATTTT.

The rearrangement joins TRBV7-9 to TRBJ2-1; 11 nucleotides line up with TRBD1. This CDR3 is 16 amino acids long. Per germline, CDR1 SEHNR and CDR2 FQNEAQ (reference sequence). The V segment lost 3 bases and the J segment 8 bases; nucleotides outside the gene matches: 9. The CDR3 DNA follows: TGTGCCAGCAGCTTTCCCACGGGACAGGGGGACGATGAGCAGTTCTTC. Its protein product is CASSFPTGQGDDEQFF.

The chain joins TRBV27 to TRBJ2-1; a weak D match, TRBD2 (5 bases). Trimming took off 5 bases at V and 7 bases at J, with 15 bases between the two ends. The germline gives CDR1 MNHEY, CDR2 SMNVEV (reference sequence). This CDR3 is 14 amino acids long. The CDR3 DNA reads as TGTGCCAGCAGTGTGGGAGCTCGGGCGAATGAGCAGTTCTTC. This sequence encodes CASSVGARANEQFF.

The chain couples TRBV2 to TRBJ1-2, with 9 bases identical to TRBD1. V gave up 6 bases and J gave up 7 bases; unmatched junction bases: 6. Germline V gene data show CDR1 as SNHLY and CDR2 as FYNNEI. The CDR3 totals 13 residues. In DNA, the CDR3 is TGTGCCAGCAGACAGGGGGCAATTGGTGGCTACACCTTC. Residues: CASRQGAIGGYTF.

DNA of the CDR3: TGCAGCGTTGACCCGCGGGCGGGTAACACTGAAGCTTTCTTT. Amino acids: CSVDPRAGNTEAFF. This chain connects TRBV29-1 to TRBJ1-1; D is unclear. Trimming removed 3 bases from V and 2 bases from J, with 13 bases in between. CDR1 is SQVTM, CDR2 ANQGSEA, per germline. The CDR3 totals 14 residues.

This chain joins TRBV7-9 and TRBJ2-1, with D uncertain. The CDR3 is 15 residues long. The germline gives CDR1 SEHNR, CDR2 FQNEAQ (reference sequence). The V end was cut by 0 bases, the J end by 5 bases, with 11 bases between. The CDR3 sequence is CASSLAGSKNNEQFF. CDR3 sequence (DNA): TGTGCCAGCAGCTTAGCGGGCTCGAAAAACAATGAGCAGTTCTTC.

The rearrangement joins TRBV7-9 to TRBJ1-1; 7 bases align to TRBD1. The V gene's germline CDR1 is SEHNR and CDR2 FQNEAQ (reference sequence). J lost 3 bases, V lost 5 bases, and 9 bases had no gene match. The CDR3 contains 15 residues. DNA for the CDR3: TGTGCCAGCAGCCGCCCCCCGACAGGGCACACTGAAGCTTTCTTT. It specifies CASSRPPTGHTEAFF.

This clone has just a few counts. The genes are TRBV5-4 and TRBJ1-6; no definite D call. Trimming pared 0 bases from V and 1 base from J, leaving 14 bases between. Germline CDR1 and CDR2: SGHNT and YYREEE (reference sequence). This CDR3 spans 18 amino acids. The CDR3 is CASSLVEGGPSYNSPLHF. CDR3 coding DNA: TGTGCCAGCAGCTTGGTGGAGGGTGGACCTTCCTATAATTCACCCCTCCACTTT.